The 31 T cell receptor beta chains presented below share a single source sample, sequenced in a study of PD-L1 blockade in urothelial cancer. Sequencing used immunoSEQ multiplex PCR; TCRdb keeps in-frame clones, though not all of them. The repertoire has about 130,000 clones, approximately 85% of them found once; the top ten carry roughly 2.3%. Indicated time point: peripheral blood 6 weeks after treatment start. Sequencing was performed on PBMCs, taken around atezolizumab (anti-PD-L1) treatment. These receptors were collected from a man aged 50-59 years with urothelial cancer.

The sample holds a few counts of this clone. The CDR3: CASSFPGTSGRAYNEQFF. The CDR3 DNA follows: TGTGCCAGCAGCTTCCCAGGGACTAGCGGGAGGGCCTACAATGAGCAGTTCTTC. The chain recombines TRBV7-9 with TRBJ2-1; 16 nucleotides agree with TRBD2. Losses at the gene ends were 3 bases for V and 2 bases for J; bases not matched to a gene: 4. Germline V lookup: CDR1 SEHNR, CDR2 FQNEAQ (reference sequence). The CDR3 consists of 18 residues.

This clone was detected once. CDR3 sequence reads: CATARGEWERRTGELFF. Here the CDR3 DNA reads TGTGCCACCGCACGGGGTGAGTGGGAGAGAAGGACCGGGGAGCTGTTTTTT. V is TRBV15 and J is TRBJ2-2, with D possibly being TRBD2 (5 bases). The CDR3 runs to 17 residues. V was clipped by 8 bases and J by 5 bases, with 24 bases between them. From germline, CDR1 is LNHNV and CDR2 YYDKDF (reference sequence).

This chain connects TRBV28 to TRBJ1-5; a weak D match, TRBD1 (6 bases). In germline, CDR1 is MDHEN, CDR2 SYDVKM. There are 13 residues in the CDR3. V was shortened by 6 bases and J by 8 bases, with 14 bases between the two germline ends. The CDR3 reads CASRGGAGEPQHF. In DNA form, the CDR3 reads TGTGCCAGCAGGGGGGGGGCCGGTGAGCCCCAGCATTTT. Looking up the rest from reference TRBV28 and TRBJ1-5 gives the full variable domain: DVKVTQSSRYLVKRTGEKVFLECVQDMDHENMFWYRQDPGLGLRLIYFSYDVKMKEKGDIPEGYSVSREKKERFSLILESASTNQTSMYLCASRGGAGEPQHFGDGTRLSIL.

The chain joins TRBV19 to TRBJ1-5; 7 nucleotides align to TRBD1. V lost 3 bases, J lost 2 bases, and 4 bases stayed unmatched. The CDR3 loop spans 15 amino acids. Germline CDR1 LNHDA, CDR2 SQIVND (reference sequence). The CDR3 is CASSITGVGNQPQHF. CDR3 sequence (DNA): TGTGCCAGTAGTATCACAGGGGTCGGCAATCAGCCCCAGCATTTT.

The DNA for the CDR3 is TGTGCCAGCAGCATTAGGACAGGCTCCCAGCATTTT. Protein product: CASSIRTGSQHF. The chain combines TRBV7-8 with TRBJ1-5; 7 bases line up with TRBD1. Germline loops: CDR1 SGHVS, CDR2 FQNEAQ. The ends lost 5 bases at V and 11 bases at J; junction bases unmatched: 6. CDR3 length: 12 amino acids.

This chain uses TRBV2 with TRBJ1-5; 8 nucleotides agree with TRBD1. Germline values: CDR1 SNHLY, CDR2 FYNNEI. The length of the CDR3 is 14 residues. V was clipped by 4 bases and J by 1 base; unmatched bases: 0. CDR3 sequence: CASSGTGSNQPQHF. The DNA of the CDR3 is TGTGCCAGCAGTGGGACAGGGAGCAATCAGCCCCAGCATTTT. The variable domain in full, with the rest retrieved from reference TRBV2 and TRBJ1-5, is EPEVTQTPSHQVTQMGQEVILRCVPISNHLYFYWYRQILGQKVEFLVSFYNNEISEKSEIFDDQFSVERPDGSNFTLKIRSTKLEDSAMYFCASSGTGSNQPQHFGDGTRLSIL.

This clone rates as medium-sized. CDR3 nucleotide sequence: TGCGCCAGCAGCTTGTTTAGCCTCGGGACAGAACCCACTGAAGCTTTCTTT. Translating it yields CASSLFSLGTEPTEAFF. The V gene is TRBV5-1, the J gene TRBJ1-1, with 7 bases lining up with TRBD1. CDR1 SGHRS and CDR2 YFSETQ come from the germline V gene. The V segment lost 1 base and the J segment 4 bases; nucleotides outside the gene matches: 13. The CDR3 extends over 17 amino acids.

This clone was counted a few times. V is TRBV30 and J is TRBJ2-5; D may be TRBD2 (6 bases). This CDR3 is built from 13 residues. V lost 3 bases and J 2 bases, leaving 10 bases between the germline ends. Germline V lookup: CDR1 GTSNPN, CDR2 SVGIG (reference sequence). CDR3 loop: CAWSRDSQETQYF. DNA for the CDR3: TGTGCCTGGAGCCGGGACTCACAAGAGACCCAGTACTTC.

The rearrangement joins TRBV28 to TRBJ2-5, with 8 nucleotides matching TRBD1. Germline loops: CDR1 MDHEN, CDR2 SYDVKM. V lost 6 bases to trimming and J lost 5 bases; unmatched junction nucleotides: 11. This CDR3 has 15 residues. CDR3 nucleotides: TGTGCCAGCAGCCGAAAACAGGGGGTGGGGGAGACCCAGTACTTC. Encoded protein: CASSRKQGVGETQYF.

The CDR3 is CATSRDPDHSRAGNSPLHF. The CDR3 coding sequence is TGTGCCACCAGCAGAGATCCAGACCACAGTCGGGCGGGTAATTCACCCCTCCACTTT. J is TRBJ1-6 and V is TRBV15, with D unclear. Deletions cut 0 bases from V and 6 bases from J, with 21 bases between. From germline, CDR1 is LNHNV and CDR2 YYDKDF (reference sequence). This CDR3 is built from 19 residues.

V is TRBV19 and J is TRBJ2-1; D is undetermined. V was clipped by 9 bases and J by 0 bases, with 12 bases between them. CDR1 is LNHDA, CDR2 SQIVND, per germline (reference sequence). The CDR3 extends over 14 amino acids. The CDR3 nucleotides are TGTGCCAGCAGACACAGCAGCTCCTACAATGAGCAGTTCTTC. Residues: CASRHSSSYNEQFF.

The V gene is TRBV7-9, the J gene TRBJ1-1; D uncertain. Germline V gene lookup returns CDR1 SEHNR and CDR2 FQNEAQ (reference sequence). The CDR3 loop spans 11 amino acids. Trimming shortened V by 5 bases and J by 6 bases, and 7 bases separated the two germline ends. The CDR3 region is CASSLAAEAFF. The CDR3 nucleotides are TGTGCCAGCAGCCTGGCGGCTGAAGCTTTCTTT.

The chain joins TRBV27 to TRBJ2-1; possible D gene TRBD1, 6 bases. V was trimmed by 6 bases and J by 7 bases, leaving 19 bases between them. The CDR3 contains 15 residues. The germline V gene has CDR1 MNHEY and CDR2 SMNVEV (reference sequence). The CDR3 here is CASRKETGRSNEQFF. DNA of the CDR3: TGTGCCAGCAGGAAGGAGACAGGTCGATCGAATGAGCAGTTCTTC.

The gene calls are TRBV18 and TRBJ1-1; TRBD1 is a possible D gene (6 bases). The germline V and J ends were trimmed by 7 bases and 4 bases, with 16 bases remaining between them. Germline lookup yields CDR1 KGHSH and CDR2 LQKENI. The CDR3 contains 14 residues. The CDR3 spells CASYPRQAGTEAFF. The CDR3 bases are TGTGCCAGCTACCCTCGACAGGCTGGCACTGAAGCTTTCTTT.

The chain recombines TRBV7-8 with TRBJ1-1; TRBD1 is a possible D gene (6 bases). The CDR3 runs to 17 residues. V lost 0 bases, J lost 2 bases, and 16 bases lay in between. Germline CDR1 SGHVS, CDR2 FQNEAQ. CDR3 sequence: CASSLARGAPLNTEAFF. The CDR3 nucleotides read TGTGCCAGCAGCTTAGCACGGGGGGCCCCCTTAAACACTGAAGCTTTCTTT. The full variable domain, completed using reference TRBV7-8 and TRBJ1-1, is GAGVSQSPRYKVAKRGQDVALRCDPISGHVSLFWYQQALGQGPEFLTYFQNEAQLDKSGLPSDRFFAERPEGSVSTLKIQRTQQEDSAVYLCASSLARGAPLNTEAFFGQGTRLTVV.

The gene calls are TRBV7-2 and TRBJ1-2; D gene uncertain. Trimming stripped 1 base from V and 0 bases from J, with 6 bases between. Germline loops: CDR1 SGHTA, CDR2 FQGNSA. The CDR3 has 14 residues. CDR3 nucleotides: TGTGCCAGCAGCTTAGACAGAGCTAACTATGGCTACACCTTC. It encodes CASSLDRANYGYTF.

The CDR3 DNA is TGTGCCAGCTCACGAGCACGAGGGGAAAAACTGTTTTTT. Protein sequence: CASSRARGEKLFF. The rearrangement joins TRBV18 to TRBJ1-4, with D unclear. With 4 bases removed from V and 8 bases from J, the gap between germline ends came to 11 bases. This CDR3 has 13 amino acids. Germline CDR1 KGHSH, CDR2 LQKENI.

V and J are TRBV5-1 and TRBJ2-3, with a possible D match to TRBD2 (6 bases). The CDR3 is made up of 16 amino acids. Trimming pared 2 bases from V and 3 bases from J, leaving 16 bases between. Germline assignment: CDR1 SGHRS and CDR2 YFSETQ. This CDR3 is CASSLQWEAGTDTQYF. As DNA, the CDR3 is TGCGCCAGCAGCTTACAATGGGAGGCTGGTACAGATACGCAGTATTTT.

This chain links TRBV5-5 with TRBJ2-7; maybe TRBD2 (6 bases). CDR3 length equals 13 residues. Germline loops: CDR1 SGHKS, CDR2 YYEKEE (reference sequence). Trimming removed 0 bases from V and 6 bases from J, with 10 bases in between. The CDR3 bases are TGTGCCAGCAGCTTGGGCGGGGTGGCCGAGCAGTACTTC. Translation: CASSLGGVAEQYF. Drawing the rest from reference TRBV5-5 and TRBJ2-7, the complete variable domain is DAGVTQSPTHLIKTRGQQVTLRCSPISGHKSVSWYQQVLGQGPQFIFQYYEKEERGRGNFPDRFSARQFPNYSSELNVNALLLGDSALYLCASSLGGVAEQYFGPGTRLTVT.

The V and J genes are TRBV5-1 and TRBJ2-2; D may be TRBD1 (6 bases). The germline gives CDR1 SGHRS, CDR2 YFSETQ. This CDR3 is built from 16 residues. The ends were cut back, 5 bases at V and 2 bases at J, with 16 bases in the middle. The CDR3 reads CASSMGDTRNTGELFF. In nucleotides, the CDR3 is TGCGCCAGCAGTATGGGGGACACCCGTAACACCGGGGAGCTGTTTTTT.

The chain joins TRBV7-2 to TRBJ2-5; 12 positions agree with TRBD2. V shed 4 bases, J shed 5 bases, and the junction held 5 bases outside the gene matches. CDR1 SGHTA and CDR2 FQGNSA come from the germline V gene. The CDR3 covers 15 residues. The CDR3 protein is CASSWTSGIVETQYF. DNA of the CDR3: TGTGCCAGCAGCTGGACTAGCGGGATCGTGGAGACCCAGTACTTC.

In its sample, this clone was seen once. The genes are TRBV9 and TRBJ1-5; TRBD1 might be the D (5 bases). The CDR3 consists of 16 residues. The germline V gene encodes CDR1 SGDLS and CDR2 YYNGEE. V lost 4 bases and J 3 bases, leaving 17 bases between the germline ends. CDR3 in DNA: TGTGCCAGCAGCCCCGGGGGAAAACGGGCCAATCAGCCCCAGCATTTT. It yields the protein CASSPGGKRANQPQHF. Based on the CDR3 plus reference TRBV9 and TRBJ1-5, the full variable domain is DSGVTQTPKHLITATGQRVTLRCSPRSGDLSVYWYQQSLDQGLQFLIQYYNGEERAKGNILERFSAQQFPDLHSELNLSSLELGDSALYFCASSPGGKRANQPQHFGDGTRLSIL.

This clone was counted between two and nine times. CDR3 coding DNA: TGTGCCAGCAGCCAGGTGGGGACCCAGTACTTC. Protein sequence: CASSQVGTQYF. V and J are TRBV11-2 and TRBJ2-5; D remains unclear. Germline CDR1 reads SGHAT; CDR2 reads FQNNGV. V was clipped by 5 bases and J by 7 bases, with 8 bases between them. The CDR3 sequence is 11 residues long.

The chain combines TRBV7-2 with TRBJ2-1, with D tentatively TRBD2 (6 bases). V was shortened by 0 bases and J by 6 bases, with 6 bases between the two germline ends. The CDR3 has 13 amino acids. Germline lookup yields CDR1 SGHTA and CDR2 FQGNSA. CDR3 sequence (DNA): TGTGCCAGCAGCTTAGCGGGGGGCAATGAGCAGTTCTTC. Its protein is CASSLAGGNEQFF.

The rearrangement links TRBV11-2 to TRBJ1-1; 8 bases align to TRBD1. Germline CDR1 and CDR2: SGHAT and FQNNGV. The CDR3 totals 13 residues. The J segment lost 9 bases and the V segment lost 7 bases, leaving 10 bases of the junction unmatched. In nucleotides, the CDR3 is TGTGCCAGCACCGGCGGACAGGGTAGAAAAGCTTTCTTT. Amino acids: CASTGGQGRKAFF.

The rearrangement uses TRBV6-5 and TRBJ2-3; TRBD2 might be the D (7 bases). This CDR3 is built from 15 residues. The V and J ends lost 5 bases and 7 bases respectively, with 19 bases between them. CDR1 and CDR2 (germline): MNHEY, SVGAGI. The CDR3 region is CASSHPRGGNHTQYF. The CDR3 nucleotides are TGTGCCAGCAGTCATCCGAGGGGGGGTAACCATACGCAGTATTTT.

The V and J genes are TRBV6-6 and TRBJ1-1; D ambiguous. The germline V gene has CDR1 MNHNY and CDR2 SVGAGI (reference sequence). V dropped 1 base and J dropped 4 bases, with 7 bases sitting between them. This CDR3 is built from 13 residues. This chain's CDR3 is CASSYLEGTEAFF. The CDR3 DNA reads TGTGCCAGCAGTTACTTGGAGGGCACTGAAGCTTTCTTT.

The CDR3 DNA is TGTGCCAGCAGTTCCACTAGCGGGAGGGCCGGTGAGCAGTTCTTC. Translating gives CASSSTSGRAGEQFF. J is TRBJ2-1 and V is TRBV5-4; 13 positions match TRBD2. Per the germline V gene, CDR1 is SGHNT and CDR2 is YYREEE (reference sequence). This CDR3 contains 15 residues. V shed 5 bases and J 9 bases; nucleotides not matched to a gene: 8. Supplemented by reference TRBV5-4 and TRBJ2-1, the full variable domain reads ETGVTQSPTHLIKTRGQQVTLRCSSQSGHNTVSWYQQALGQGPQFIFQYYREEENGRGNFPPRFSGLQFPNYSSELNVNALELDDSALYLCASSSTSGRAGEQFFGPGTRLTVL.

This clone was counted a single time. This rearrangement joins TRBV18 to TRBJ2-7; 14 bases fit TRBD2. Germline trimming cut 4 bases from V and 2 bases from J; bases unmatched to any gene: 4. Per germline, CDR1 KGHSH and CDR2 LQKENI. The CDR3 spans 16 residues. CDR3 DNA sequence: TGTGCCAGCTCACAAAAGGGACTAGCGGGAGCCTACGAGCAGTACTTC. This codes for CASSQKGLAGAYEQYF.

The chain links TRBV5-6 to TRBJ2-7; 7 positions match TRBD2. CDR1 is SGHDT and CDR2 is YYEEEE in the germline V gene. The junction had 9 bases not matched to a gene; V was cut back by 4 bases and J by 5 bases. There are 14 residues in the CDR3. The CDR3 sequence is CASSLGGRDHEQYF. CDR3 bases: TGTGCCAGCAGCCTGGGAGGGCGGGACCACGAGCAGTACTTC.

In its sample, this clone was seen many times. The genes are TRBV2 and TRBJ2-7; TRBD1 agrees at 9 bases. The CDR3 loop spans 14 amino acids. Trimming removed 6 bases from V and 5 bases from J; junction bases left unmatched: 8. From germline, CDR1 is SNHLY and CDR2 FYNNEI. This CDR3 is CASSDRTGAHEQYF. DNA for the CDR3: TGTGCCAGCAGCGACCGGACAGGGGCCCACGAGCAGTACTTC. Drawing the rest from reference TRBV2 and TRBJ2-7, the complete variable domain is EPEVTQTPSHQVTQMGQEVILRCVPISNHLYFYWYRQILGQKVEFLVSFYNNEISEKSEIFDDQFSVERPDGSNFTLKIRSTKLEDSAMYFCASSDRTGAHEQYFGPGTRLTVT.